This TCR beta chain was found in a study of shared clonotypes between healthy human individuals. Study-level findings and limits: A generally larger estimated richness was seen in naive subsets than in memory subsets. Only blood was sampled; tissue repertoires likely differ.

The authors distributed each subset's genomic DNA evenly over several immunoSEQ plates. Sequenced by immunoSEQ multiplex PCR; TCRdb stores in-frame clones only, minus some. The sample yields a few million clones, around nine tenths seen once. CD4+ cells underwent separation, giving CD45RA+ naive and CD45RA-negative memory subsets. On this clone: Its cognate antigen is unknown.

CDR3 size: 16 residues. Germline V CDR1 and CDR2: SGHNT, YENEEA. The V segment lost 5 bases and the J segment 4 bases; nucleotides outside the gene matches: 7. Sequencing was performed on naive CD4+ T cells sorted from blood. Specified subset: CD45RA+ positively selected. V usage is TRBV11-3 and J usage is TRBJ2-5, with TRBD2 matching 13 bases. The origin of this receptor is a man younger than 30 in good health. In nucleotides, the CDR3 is TGTGCCAGCAGCCCAGGGACTAGCGGGAAGATAGAGACCCAGTACTTC. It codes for CASSPGTSGKIETQYF.